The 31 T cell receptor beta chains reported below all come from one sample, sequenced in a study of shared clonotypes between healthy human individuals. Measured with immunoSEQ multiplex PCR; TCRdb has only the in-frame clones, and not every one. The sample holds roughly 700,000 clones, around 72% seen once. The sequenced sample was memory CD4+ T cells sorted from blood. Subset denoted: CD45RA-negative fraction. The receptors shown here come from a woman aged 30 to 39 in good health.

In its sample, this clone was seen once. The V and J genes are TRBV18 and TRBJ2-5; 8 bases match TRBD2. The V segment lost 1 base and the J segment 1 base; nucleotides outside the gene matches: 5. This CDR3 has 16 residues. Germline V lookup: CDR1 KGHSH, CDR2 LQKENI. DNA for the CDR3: TGTGCCAGCTCACCACTGAGCGGGAGTCTCCAAGAGACCCAGTACTTC. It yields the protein CASSPLSGSLQETQYF.

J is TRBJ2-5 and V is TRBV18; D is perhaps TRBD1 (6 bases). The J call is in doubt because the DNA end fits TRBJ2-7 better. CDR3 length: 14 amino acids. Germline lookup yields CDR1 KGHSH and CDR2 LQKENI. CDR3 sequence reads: CASSPRQGTYEQYF. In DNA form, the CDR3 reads TGTGCCAGCTCACCACGTCAGGGGACCTACGAGCAGTACTTC.

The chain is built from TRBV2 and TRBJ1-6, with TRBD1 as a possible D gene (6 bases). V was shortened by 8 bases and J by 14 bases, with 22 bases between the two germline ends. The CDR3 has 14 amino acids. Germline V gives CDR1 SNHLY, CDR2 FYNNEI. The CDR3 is CASQAGGAASALHF. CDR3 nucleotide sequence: TGTGCCAGCCAGGCTGGGGGGGCTGCCTCAGCCCTCCACTTT.

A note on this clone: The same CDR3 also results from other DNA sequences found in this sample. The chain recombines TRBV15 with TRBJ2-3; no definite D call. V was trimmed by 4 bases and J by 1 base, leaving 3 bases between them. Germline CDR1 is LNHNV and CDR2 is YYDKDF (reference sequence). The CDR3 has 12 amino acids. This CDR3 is CATSTGTDTQYF. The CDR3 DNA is TGTGCCACCAGCACGGGCACAGATACGCAGTATTTT.

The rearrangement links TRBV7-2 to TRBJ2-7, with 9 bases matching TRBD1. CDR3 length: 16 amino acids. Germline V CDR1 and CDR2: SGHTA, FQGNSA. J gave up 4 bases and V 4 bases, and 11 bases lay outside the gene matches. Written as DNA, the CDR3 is TGTGCCAGCAGCTCGACTAAACAGGGGGCGCAGTACGAGCAGTACTTC. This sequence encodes CASSSTKQGAQYEQYF.

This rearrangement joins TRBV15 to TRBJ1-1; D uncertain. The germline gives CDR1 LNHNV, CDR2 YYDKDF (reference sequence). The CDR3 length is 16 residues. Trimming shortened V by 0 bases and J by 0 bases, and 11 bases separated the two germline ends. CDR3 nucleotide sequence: TGTGCCACCAGCAGAGATCGGAGCTACATGAACACTGAAGCTTTCTTT. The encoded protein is CATSRDRSYMNTEAFF.

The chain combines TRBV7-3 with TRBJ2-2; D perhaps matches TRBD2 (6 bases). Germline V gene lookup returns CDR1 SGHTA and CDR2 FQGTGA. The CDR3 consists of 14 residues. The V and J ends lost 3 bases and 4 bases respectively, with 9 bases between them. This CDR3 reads CASSLLAATGELFF. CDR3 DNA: TGTGCCAGCAGCTTGTTAGCGGCCACCGGGGAGCTGTTTTTT.

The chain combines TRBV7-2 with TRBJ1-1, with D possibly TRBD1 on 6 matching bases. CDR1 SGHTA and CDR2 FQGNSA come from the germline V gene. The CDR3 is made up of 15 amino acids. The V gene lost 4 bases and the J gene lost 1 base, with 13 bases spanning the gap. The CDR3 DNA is TGTGCCAGCAGCTCGAAGGGGACACCGAACACTGAAGCTTTCTTT. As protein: CASSSKGTPNTEAFF.

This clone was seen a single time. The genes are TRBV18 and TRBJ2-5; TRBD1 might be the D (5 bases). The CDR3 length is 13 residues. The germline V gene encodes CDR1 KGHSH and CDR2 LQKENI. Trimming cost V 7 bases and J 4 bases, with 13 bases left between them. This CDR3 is CASLRGGAETQYF. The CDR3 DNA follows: TGTGCCAGCTTAAGGGGCGGAGCAGAGACCCAGTACTTC.

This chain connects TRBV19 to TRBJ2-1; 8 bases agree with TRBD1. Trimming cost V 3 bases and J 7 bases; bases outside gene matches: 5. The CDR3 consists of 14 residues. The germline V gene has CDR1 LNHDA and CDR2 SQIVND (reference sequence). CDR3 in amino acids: CASSMRTGGNEQFF. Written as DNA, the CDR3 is TGTGCCAGTAGTATGAGAACAGGGGGGAATGAGCAGTTCTTC.

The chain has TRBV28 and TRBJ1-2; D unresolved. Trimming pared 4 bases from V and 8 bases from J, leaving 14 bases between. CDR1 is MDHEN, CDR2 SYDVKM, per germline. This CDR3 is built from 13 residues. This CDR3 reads CASSSSWADGYTF. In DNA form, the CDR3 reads TGTGCCAGCAGTTCCTCATGGGCTGACGGCTACACCTTC.

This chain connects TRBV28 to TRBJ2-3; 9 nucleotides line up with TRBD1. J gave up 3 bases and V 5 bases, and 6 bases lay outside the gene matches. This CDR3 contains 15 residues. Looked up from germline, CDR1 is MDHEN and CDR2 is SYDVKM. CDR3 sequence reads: CASSRGDRETDTQYF. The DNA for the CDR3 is TGTGCCAGCAGTAGAGGGGACAGGGAAACAGATACGCAGTATTTT.

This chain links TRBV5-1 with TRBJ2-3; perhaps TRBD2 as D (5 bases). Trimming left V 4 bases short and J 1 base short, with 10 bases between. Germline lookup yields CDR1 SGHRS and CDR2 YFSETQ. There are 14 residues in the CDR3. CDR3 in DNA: TGCGCCAGCAGCCCTAGCTTCGGCACAGATACGCAGTATTTT. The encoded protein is CASSPSFGTDTQYF.

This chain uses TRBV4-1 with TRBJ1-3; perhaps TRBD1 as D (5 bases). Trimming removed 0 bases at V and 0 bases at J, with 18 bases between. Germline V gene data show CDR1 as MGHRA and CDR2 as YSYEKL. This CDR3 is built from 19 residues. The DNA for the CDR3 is TGCGCCAGCAGCCAAGACCCGGGAGGGGCTTCCCTCTCTGGAAACACCATATATTTT. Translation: CASSQDPGGASLSGNTIYF.

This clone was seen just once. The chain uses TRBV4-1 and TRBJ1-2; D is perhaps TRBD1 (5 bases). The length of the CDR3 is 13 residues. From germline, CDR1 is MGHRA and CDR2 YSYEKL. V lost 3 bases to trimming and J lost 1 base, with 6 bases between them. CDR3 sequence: CASSHQGNYGYTF. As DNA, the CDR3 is TGCGCCAGCAGCCACCAGGGTAACTATGGCTACACCTTC.

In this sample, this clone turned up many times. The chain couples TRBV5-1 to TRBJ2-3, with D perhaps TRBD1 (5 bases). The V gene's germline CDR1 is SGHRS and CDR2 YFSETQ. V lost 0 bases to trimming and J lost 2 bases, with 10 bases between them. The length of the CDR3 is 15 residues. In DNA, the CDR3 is TGCGCCAGCAGCTTGGCGACAGTGACCACAGATACGCAGTATTTT. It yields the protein CASSLATVTTDTQYF.

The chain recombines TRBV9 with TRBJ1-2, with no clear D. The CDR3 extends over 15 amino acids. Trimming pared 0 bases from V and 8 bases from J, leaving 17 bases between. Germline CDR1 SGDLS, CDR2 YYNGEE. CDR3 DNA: TGTGCCAGCAGCGTAGAGGCGGGCTTGCGTGTAGGCTACACCTTC. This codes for CASSVEAGLRVGYTF.

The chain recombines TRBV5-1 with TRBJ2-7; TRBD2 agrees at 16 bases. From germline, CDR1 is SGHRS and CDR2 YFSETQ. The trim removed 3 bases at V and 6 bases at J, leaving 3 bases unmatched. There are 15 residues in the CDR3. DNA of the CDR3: TGCGCCAGCAGCTCCGGGACTAGCGGGAGGGCCGAGCAGTACTTC. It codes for CASSSGTSGRAEQYF.

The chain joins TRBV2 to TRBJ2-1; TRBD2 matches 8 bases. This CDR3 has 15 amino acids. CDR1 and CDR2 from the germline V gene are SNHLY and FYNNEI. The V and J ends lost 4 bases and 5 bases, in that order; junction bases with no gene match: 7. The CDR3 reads CASSARLAYNNEQFF. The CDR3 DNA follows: TGTGCCAGCAGTGCGCGACTAGCGTACAACAATGAGCAGTTCTTC.

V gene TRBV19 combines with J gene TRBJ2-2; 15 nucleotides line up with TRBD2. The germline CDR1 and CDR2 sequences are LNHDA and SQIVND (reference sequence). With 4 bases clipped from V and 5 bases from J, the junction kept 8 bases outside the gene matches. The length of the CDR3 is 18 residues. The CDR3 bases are TGTGCCAGTAGTACCGACGGACTAGCGGGAGGGTTTACCGGGGAGCTGTTTTTT. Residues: CASSTDGLAGGFTGELFF.

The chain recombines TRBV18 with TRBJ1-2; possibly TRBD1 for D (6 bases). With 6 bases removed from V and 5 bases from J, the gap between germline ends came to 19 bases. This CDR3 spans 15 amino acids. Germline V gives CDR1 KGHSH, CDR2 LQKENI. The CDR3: CASSPGSGVGYGYTF. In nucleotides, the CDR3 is TGTGCCAGCTCTCCAGGTTCAGGGGTCGGTTATGGCTACACCTTC.

CDR3 nucleotides: TGCGCCAGCAGCTTGGACGGCTCTAACTATGGCTACACCTTC. This codes for CASSLDGSNYGYTF. This chain joins TRBV5-1 and TRBJ1-2; no reliable D call. The CDR3 is made up of 14 amino acids. Germline lookup yields CDR1 SGHRS and CDR2 YFSETQ. Trimming took off 0 bases at V and 0 bases at J, with 6 bases between the two ends.

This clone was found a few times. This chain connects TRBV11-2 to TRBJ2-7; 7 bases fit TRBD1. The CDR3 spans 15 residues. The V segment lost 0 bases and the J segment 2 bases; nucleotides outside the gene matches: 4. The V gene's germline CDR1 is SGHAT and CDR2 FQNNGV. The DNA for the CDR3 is TGTGCCAGCAGCTTAGAGGTGACAGGGCCCTACGAGCAGTACTTC. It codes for CASSLEVTGPYEQYF.

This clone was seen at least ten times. CDR3 sequence reads: CASSESEGGQPQHF. CDR3 bases: TGTGCCAGCAGTGAATCCGAAGGAGGGCAGCCCCAGCATTTT. The gene calls are TRBV6-1 and TRBJ1-5; no definite D call. V gave up 2 bases and J gave up 7 bases, with 12 bases separating them. The CDR3 runs 14 residues. Germline lookup yields CDR1 MNHNS and CDR2 SASEGT.

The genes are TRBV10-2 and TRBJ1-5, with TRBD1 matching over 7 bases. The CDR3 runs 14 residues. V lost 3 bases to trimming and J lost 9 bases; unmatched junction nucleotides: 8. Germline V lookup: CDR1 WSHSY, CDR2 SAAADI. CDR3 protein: CASSDRQGVWPQHF. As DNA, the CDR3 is TGCGCCAGCAGTGACAGACAGGGCGTTTGGCCCCAGCATTTT.

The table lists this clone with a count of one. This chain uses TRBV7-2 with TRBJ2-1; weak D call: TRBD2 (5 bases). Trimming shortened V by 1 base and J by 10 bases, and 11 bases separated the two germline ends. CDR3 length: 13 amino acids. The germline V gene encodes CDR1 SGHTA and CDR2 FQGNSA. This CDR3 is CASSLESSGEQFF. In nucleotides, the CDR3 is TGTGCCAGCAGCTTAGAATCCTCGGGGGAGCAGTTCTTC.

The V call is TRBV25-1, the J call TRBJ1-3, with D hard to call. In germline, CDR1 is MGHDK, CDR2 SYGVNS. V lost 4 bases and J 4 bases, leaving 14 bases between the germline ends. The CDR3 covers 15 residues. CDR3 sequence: CASSGPPAEGNTIYF. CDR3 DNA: TGTGCCAGCAGTGGGCCCCCGGCCGAGGGAAACACCATATATTTT.

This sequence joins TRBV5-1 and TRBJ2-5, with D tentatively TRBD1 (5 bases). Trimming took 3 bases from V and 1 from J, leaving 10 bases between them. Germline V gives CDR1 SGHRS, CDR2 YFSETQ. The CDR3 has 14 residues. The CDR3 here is CASSWGEFQETQYF. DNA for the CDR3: TGCGCCAGCAGCTGGGGCGAATTCCAAGAGACCCAGTACTTC.

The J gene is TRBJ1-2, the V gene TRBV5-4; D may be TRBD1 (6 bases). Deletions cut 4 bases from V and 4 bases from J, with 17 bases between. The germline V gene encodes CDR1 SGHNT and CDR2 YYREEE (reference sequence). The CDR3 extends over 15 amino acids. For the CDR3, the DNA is TGTGCCAGCAGCCGGGACGGACAGCTTGTCTATGGCTACACCTTC. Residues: CASSRDGQLVYGYTF.

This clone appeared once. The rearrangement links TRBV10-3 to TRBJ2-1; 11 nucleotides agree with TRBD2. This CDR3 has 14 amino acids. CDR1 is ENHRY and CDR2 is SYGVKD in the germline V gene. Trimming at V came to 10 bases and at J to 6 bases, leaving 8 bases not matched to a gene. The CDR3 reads CANSAGLAANEQFF. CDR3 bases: TGTGCCAACTCCGCGGGACTAGCGGCCAATGAGCAGTTCTTC.

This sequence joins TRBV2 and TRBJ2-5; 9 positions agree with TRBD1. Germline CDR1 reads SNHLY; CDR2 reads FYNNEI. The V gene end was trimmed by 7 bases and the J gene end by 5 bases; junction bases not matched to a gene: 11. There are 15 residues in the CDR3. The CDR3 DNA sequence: TGTGCCAGCAAATGGACAGGGGCTACGGTGGAGACCCAGTACTTC. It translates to CASKWTGATVETQYF. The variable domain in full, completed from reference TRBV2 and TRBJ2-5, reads EPEVTQTPSHQVTQMGQEVILRCVPISNHLYFYWYRQILGQKVEFLVSFYNNEISEKSEIFDDQFSVERPDGSNFTLKIRSTKLEDSAMYFCASKWTGATVETQYFGPGTRLLVL.